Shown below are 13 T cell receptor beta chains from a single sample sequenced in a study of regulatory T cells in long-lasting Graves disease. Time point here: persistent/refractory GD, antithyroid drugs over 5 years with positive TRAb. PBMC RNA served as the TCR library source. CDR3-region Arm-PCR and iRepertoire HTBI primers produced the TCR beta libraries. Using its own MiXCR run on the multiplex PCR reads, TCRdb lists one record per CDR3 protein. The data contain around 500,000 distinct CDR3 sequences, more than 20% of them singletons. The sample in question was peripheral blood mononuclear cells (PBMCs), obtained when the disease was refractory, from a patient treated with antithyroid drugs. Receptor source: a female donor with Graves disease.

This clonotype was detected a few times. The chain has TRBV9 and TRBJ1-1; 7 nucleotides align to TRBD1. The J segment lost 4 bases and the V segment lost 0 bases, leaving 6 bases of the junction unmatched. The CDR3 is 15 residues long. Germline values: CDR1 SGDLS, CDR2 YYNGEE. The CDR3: CASSVGPGGITEAFF. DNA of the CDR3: TGTGCCAGCAGCGTAGGGCCAGGGGGGATCACTGAAGCTTTCTTT.

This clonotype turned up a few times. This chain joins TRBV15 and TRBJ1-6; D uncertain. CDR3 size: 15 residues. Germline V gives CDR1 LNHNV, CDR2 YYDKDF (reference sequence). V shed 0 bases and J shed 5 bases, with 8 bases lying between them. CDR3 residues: CATSRDLADNSPLHF. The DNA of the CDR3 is TGTGCCACCAGCAGAGATCTGGCAGATAATTCACCCCTCCACTTT.

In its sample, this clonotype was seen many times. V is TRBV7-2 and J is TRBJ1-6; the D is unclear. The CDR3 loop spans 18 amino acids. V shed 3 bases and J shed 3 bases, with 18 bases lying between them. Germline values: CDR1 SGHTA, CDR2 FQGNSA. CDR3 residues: CASSFSLRGKRYNSPLHF. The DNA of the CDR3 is TGTGCCAGCAGCTTTAGCCTTCGAGGGAAACGCTATAATTCACCCCTCCACTTT. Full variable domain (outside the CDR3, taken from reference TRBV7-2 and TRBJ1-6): GAGVSQSPSNKVTEKGKDVELRCDPISGHTALYWYRQSLGQGLEFLIYFQGNSAPDKSGLPSDRFSAERTGGSVSTLTIQRTQQEDSAVYLCASSFSLRGKRYNSPLHFGNGTRLTVT.

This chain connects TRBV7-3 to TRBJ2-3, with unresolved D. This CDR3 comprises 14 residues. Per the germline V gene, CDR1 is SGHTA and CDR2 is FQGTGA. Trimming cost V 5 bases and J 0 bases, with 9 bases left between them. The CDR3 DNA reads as TGTGCCAGCAGCCCCCAGCTAAGCACAGATACGCAGTATTTT. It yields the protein CASSPQLSTDTQYF.

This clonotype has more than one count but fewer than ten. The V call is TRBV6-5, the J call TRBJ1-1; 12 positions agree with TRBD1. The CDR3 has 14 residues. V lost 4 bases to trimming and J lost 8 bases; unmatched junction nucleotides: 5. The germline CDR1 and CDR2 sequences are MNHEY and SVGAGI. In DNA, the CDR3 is TGTGCCAGCAGTTTGGGACAGGGGGCGTACGAAGCTTTCTTT. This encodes CASSLGQGAYEAFF.

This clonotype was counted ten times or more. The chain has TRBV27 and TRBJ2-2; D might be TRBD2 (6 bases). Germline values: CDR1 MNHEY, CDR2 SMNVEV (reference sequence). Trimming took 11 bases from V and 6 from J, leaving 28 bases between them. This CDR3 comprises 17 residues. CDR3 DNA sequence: TGTGCCTCCCAGCACATTCTAGGCGGGATGGTCGCCGGGGAGCTGTTTTTT. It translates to CASQHILGGMVAGELFF.

The chain's CDR3 is CASSLVTGLYNEQFF. DNA for the CDR3: TGTGCCAGCAGCTTAGTAACAGGGTTGTACAATGAGCAGTTCTTC. This chain joins TRBV11-1 and TRBJ2-1; TRBD1 is a possible D gene (6 bases). V dropped 1 base and J dropped 4 bases, with 11 bases sitting between them. Germline lookup yields CDR1 SGHAT and CDR2 FQDESV (reference sequence). The CDR3 consists of 15 residues.

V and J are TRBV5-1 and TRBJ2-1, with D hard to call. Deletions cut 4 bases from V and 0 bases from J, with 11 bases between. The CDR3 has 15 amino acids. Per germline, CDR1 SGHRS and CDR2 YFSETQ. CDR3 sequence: CASSPTKSSYNEQFF. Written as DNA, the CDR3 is TGCGCCAGCAGCCCAACTAAGAGCTCCTACAATGAGCAGTTCTTC.

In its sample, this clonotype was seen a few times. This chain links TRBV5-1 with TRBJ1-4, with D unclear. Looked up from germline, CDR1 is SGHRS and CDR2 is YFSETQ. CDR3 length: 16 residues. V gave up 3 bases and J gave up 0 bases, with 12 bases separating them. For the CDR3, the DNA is TGCGCCAGCAGCTATTACTCCGGGGCAACTAATGAAAAACTGTTTTTT. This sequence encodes CASSYYSGATNEKLFF.

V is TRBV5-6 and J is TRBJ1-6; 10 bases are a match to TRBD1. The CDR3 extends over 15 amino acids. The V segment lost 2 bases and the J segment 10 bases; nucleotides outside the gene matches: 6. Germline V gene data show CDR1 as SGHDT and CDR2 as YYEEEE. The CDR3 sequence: CASSFGTGVGSPLHF. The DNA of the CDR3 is TGTGCCAGCAGCTTCGGGACAGGGGTGGGCTCACCCCTCCACTTT.

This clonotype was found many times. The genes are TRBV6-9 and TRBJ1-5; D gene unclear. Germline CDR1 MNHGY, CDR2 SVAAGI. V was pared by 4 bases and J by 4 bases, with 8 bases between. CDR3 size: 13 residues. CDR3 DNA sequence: TGTGCCAGCAGTTTCGACAAGAATCAGCCCCAGCATTTT. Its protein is CASSFDKNQPQHF.

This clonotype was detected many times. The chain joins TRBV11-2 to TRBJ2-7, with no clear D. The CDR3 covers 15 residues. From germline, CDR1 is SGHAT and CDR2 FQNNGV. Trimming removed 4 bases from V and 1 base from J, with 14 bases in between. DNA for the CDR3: TGTGCCAGCAGCTCGGGCGGCCATCGGTCCTACGAGCAGTACTTC. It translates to CASSSGGHRSYEQYF.

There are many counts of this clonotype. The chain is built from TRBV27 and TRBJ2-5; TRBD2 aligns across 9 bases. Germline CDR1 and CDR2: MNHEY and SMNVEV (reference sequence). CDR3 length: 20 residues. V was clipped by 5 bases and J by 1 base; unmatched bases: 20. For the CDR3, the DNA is TGTGCCAGCAGTCCTTCCCCATTTAGACTAGCGGATTCTCCCCAAGAGACCCAGTACTTC. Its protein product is CASSPSPFRLADSPQETQYF.